Below, 18 T cell receptor beta chains from the same sample are listed, as sequenced in a study of T and B cells in COVID-19 patients. Multiplex PCR with BIOMED2 TRB-A/B primer pools amplified TRB rearrangements. A single record per CDR3 protein comes from TCRdb applying MiXCR to the multiplex PCR reads. The table includes 6,400 or so distinct CDR3 sequences, more than 25% detected once. From blood, roughly 220-550 ng of genomic DNA served as TRB template. Sequences were obtained from blood. All receptors derive from a human donor with active COVID-19.

This rearrangement joins TRBV6-5 to TRBJ2-1; maybe TRBD2 (6 bases). V gave up 5 bases and J gave up 4 bases, with 18 bases separating them. The CDR3 has 16 residues. Germline assignment: CDR1 MNHEY and CDR2 SVGAGI. The CDR3, as DNA: TGTGCCAGCAGTGCCACCGGGACTGAGTTATACAATGAGCAGTTCTTC. This encodes CASSATGTELYNEQFF.

This clonotype has a count of ten or more. V is TRBV19 and J is TRBJ1-5; possible D gene TRBD1, 5 bases. The CDR3 is 12 residues long. V was pared by 8 bases and J by 2 bases, with 7 bases between. The germline V gene encodes CDR1 LNHDA and CDR2 SQIVND (reference sequence). CDR3 DNA sequence: TGTGCCAGTCGAGGGGGCAATCAGCCCCAGCATTTT. Translating it yields CASRGGNQPQHF.

This clonotype is categorized as medium-sized. J is TRBJ2-1 and V is TRBV6-6, with D perhaps TRBD2 (5 bases). This CDR3 region has 13 residues. Trimming took 0 bases from V and 5 from J, leaving 5 bases between them. The V gene's germline CDR1 is MNHNY and CDR2 SVGAGI (reference sequence). The CDR3 DNA reads as TGTGCCAGCAGTTACTCGAGGGACAATGAGCAGTTCTTC. Translating gives CASSYSRDNEQFF.

There are a few counts of this clonotype. J is TRBJ1-2 and V is TRBV11-3; D gene ambiguous. Germline V gene lookup returns CDR1 SGHNT and CDR2 YENEEA. V was cut by 5 bases and J by 0 bases, with 7 bases left in between. This CDR3 contains 13 residues. CDR3 sequence reads: CASSPETNYGYTF. The DNA of the CDR3 is TGTGCCAGCAGCCCAGAAACTAACTATGGCTACACCTTC. The entire variable domain, with the rest obtained from reference TRBV11-3 and TRBJ1-2, is as follows: EAGVVQSPRYKIIEKKQPVAFWCNPISGHNTLYWYLQNLGQGPELLIRYENEEAVDDSQLPKDRFSAERLKGVDSTLKIQPAELGDSAVYLCASSPETNYGYTFGSGTRLTVV.

For this clonotype: A much larger clone differs from this one at a single base, so this may be a read error. The V and J genes are TRBV6-2 or TRBV6-3 and TRBJ2-1; unclear D gene. This CDR3 is built from 12 residues. Germline values: CDR1 MNHEY, CDR2 SVGEGT. CDR3 sequence (DNA): TGTGCCAGCAGCCCCCACGGCAGTGAGCGGTTCTTC. This sequence encodes CASSPHGSERFF.

J is TRBJ1-3 and V is TRBV6-5; D gene unclear. The CDR3 consists of 15 residues. CDR1 is MNHEY and CDR2 is SVGAGI in the germline V gene. V was shortened by 5 bases and J by 0 bases, with 11 bases between the two germline ends. The CDR3 is CASSLRTDSGNTIYF. The CDR3, as DNA: TGTGCCAGCAGTCTTCGTACAGACTCTGGAAACACCATATATTTT.

The V and J genes are TRBV7-2 and TRBJ1-4; TRBD1 aligns across 8 bases. The ends lost 3 bases at V and 5 bases at J; junction bases unmatched: 5. This CDR3 comprises 15 residues. Per the germline V gene, CDR1 is SGHTA and CDR2 is FQGNSA. The CDR3 is CASSLGQVGNEKLFF. The CDR3 DNA reads as TGTGCCAGCAGCTTGGGACAGGTCGGGAATGAAAAACTGTTTTTT.

By share of the sample, this clonotype is medium-sized. The chain employs TRBV19 and TRBJ2-2; the D is unclear. The CDR3 has 17 amino acids. V was shortened by 1 base and J by 1 base, with 13 bases between the two germline ends. Germline assignment: CDR1 LNHDA and CDR2 SQIVND (reference sequence). The CDR3 is CASSIVTQNLNTGELFF. Written as DNA, the CDR3 is TGTGCCAGTAGTATAGTTACCCAAAATCTGAACACCGGGGAGCTGTTTTTT. The entire variable domain, with the rest obtained from reference TRBV19 and TRBJ2-2, is as follows: DGGITQSPKYLFRKEGQNVTLSCEQNLNHDAMYWYRQDPGQGLRLIYYSQIVNDFQKGDIAEGYSVSREKKESFPLTVTSAQKNPTAFYLCASSIVTQNLNTGELFFGEGSRLTVL.

The genes are TRBV4-2 and TRBJ2-7, with 10 bases aligning to TRBD1. Germline CDR1 LGHNA, CDR2 YNFKEQ. V lost 4 bases, J lost 0 bases, and 3 bases stayed unmatched. This CDR3 is built from 15 residues. The DNA for the CDR3 is TGTGCCAGCAGCCTCGGACAGGGGGTCTCCTACGAGCAGTACTTC. The encoded protein is CASSLGQGVSYEQYF.

This clonotype was seen only a few times. The chain employs TRBV12-3 or TRBV12-4 and TRBJ2-5; 10 nucleotides agree with TRBD1. The length of the CDR3 is 15 residues. Trimming took 6 bases from V and 4 from J; bases not matched to a gene: 8. CDR3 protein: CASSPTGGLRETQYF. The CDR3 DNA reads TGTGCCAGCAGCCCGACAGGGGGCCTGCGAGAGACCCAGTACTTC.

Notes on this clonotype: A read error may produce the germline difference seen at one junction end. V gene TRBV5-4 combines with J gene TRBJ2-2; D not certain. Germline values: CDR1 SGHNT, CDR2 YYREEE (reference sequence). This CDR3 spans 15 amino acids. The CDR3 nucleotides are TGTGCCAGCAGATTGGCCCTGACGAACACCGGGGAGCTGTTTTTT. Its protein product is CASRLALTNTGELFF.

This clonotype was picked up a small number of times. V is TRBV18 and J is TRBJ1-1; 7 bases fit TRBD1. Germline V gives CDR1 KGHSH, CDR2 LQKENI. V lost 4 bases, J lost 5 bases, and 1 base stayed unmatched. The CDR3 spans 12 residues. The CDR3 DNA is TGTGCCAGCTCACAGGGGGCTACTGAAGCTTTCTTT. This encodes CASSQGATEAFF.

The chain is built from TRBV30 and TRBJ2-4, with TRBD2 matching 9 bases. Germline CDR1 reads GTSNPN; CDR2 reads SVGIG (reference sequence). The CDR3 spans 12 residues. The CDR3 loop is CAGVAGEGIQYF. The CDR3 DNA follows: TGTGCAGGGGTAGCGGGGGAGGGCATTCAGTACTTC. Supplemented by reference TRBV30 and TRBJ2-4, the full variable domain reads SQTIHQWPATLVQPVGSPLSLECTVEGTSNPNLYWYRQAAGRGLQLLFYSVGIGQISSEVPQNLSASRPQDRQFILSSKKLLLSDSGFYLCAGVAGEGIQYFGAGTRLSVL.

This rearrangement joins TRBV19 to TRBJ2-3; TRBD2 agrees at 11 bases. V dropped 6 bases and J dropped 5; count of bases not matched to a gene: 7. The CDR3 covers 15 residues. Germline CDR1 reads LNHDA; CDR2 reads SQIVND (reference sequence). CDR3 nucleotide sequence: TGTGCCAGTAGGGGTAGCGGGAGGGCCGGAGATACGCAGTATTTT. Its protein product is CASRGSGRAGDTQYF. The whole variable domain, filled in from reference TRBV19 and TRBJ2-3, reads DGGITQSPKYLFRKEGQNVTLSCEQNLNHDAMYWYRQDPGQGLRLIYYSQIVNDFQKGDIAEGYSVSREKKESFPLTVTSAQKNPTAFYLCASRGSGRAGDTQYFGPGTRLTVL.

In this sample, this clonotype turned up many times. The J gene is TRBJ2-5, the V gene TRBV30, with 9 bases fitting TRBD2. The CDR3 runs 14 residues. The V gene's germline CDR1 is GTSNPN and CDR2 SVGIG (reference sequence). J gave up 5 bases and V 2 bases, and 6 bases lay outside the gene matches. CDR3 coding DNA: TGTGCCTGGAGTTTAGCGGGAGTGGGGGAGACCCAGTACTTC. As protein: CAWSLAGVGETQYF.

This clonotype counts as medium-sized. The J gene is TRBJ2-5, the V gene TRBV19; 8 positions agree with TRBD1. This CDR3 spans 14 amino acids. Germline loops: CDR1 LNHDA, CDR2 SQIVND (reference sequence). V lost 3 bases to trimming and J lost 5 bases; unmatched junction nucleotides: 5. This CDR3 is CASSIPGGRETQYF. The CDR3 DNA follows: TGTGCCAGTAGTATCCCAGGGGGCCGGGAGACCCAGTACTTC.

This chain links TRBV10-3 with TRBJ2-7; no reliable D call. The length of the CDR3 is 15 residues. Germline CDR1 is ENHRY and CDR2 is SYGVKD. Between the trimmed V and J ends, which lost 3 bases and 4 bases, there was a span of 16 bases. DNA of the CDR3: TGTGCCATCAGTGATCAACCGCTGTTATTTTACGAGCAGTACTTC. Amino acid sequence: CAISDQPLLFYEQYF.

In DNA form, the CDR3 reads TGTGCCAGCAGCTTTTTAGCGGGAGGGCAAGGTGAGCAGTTCTTC. This encodes CASSFLAGGQGEQFF. The chain carries TRBV7-2 and TRBJ2-1; 11 positions agree with TRBD2. J lost 9 bases, V lost 3 bases, and 7 bases had no gene match. CDR1 SGHTA and CDR2 FQGNSA come from the germline V gene. This CDR3 is 15 amino acids long.